This TCR beta chain was retrieved from a study of blood T cell repertoires in COVID-19. About the research overall: Acute and convalescent COVID-19 specimens originated in the United States, Italy and Spain. PBMCs, B-cell-depleted T cells, or T cells provided the cDNA or gDNA that made up the material.

This CDR3 region has 15 residues. Trimming left V 1 base short and J 0 bases short, with 7 bases between. The V gene's germline CDR1 is SGHRS and CDR2 YFSETQ. Per the original data handling: Reference gene primer amplification in the assay estimated nucleated cell counts. Some clones are missing from TCRdb's copy, which holds only in-frame ones; the method was immunoSEQ multiplex PCR. The V and J calls and the clone size are those of that table, but D and trimming were determined from the DNA. The sample includes approximately 410,000 clones, more than 80% of them seen just once. The source material was peripheral blood. The V gene is TRBV5-1, the J gene TRBJ2-2, with a tentative D call TRBD2 (6 bases). The sequence was obtained from a woman in her thirties with active or convalescent COVID-19. CDR3 loop: CASSLLAANTGELFF. DNA of the CDR3: TGCGCCAGCAGCTTGTTAGCGGCGAACACCGGGGAGCTGTTTTTT. The full variable domain, in which reference TRBV5-1 and TRBJ2-2 provide the parts outside the CDR3, is KAGVTQTPRYLIKTRGQQVTLSCSPISGHRSVSWYQQTPGQGLQFLFEYFSETQRNKGNFPGRFSGRQFSNSRSEMNVSTLELGDSALYLCASSLLAANTGELFFGEGSRLTVL.